This T cell receptor (beta chain) is drawn from a study of CD8+ T cells in alopecia areata. The CDR3 totals 17 residues. Germline V gene sequence: CDR1 GTSNPN, CDR2 SVGIG (reference sequence). This clone was counted between two and nine times. The antigen is not known. The study's findings and limits: Lesional scalp, especially alopecia totalis/universalis, showed higher clonality than normal scalp. Scalp samples also yield sequences of resident alphabeta T cells from normal skin.

RNA extraction and reverse transcription yielded cDNA as sequencing template. Clones were sequenced by immunoSEQ multiplex PCR, and TCRdb holds only the in-frame ones, with some missing. The top ten hold 20% to 25% of the sample, which has about 110,000 clones, roughly 60% seen once. The origin of this receptor is a human donor in good health. The sequenced material came from CD8+ T cells sorted from blood. The chain uses TRBV30 and TRBJ1-4, with 9 bases fitting TRBD1. For the CDR3, the DNA is TGTGCGCTGGACACCGCGGGACAGGGTGCAACTAATGAAAAACTGTTTTTT. This encodes CALDTAGQGATNEKLFF.